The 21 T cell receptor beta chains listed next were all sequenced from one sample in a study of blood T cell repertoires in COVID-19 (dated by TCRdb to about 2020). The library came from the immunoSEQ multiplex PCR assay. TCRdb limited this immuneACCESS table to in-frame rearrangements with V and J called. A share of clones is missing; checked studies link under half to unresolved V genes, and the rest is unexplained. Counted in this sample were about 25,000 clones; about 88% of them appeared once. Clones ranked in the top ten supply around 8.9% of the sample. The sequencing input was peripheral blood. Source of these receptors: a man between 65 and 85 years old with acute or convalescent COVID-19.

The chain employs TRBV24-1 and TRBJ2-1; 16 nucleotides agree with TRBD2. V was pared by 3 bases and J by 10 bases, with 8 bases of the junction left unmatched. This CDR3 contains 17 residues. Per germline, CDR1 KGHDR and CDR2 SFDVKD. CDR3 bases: TGTGCCACCAGTGATCGGGGACTAGCGGGAGGGGAGGGAGAGCAGTTCTTC. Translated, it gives CATSDRGLAGGEGEQFF.

The DNA of the CDR3 is TGTGCCAGCATTTCCGACAGGGGTGGTCAGCCCCAGCATTTT. Its protein is CASISDRGGQPQHF. This chain uses TRBV2 with TRBJ1-5; TRBD1 matches 8 bases. The ends lost 7 bases at V and 6 bases at J; junction bases unmatched: 8. The CDR3 is 14 residues long. Germline V gene data show CDR1 as SNHLY and CDR2 as FYNNEI.

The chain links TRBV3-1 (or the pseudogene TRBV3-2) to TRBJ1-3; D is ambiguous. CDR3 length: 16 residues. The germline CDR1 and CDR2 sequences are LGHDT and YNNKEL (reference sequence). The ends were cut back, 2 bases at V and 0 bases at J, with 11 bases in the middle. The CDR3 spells CASSQSGSYSGNTIYF. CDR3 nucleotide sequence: TGTGCCAGCAGCCAATCCGGGTCGTACTCTGGAAACACCATATATTTT.

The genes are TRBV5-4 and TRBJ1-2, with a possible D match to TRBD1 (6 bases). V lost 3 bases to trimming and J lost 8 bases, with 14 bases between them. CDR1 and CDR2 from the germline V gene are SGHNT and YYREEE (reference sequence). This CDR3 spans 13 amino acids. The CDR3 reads CASSSDGGQGYTF. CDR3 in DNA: TGTGCCAGCAGCTCCGACGGGGGGCAGGGCTACACCTTC. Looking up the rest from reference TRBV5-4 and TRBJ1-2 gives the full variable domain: ETGVTQSPTHLIKTRGQQVTLRCSSQSGHNTVSWYQQALGQGPQFIFQYYREEENGRGNFPPRFSGLQFPNYSSELNVNALELDDSALYLCASSSDGGQGYTFGSGTRLTVV.

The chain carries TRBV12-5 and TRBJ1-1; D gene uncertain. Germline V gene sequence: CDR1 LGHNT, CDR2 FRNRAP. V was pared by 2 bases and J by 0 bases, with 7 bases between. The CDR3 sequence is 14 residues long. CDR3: CASGLNEVNTEAFF. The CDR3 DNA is TGTGCTAGTGGTTTGAATGAGGTGAACACTGAAGCTTTCTTT.

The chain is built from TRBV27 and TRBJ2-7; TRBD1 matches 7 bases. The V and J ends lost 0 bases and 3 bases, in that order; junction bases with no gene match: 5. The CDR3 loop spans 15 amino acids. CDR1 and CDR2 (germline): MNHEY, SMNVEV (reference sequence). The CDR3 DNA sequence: TGTGCCAGCAGTTTATCGAAGGCAGGGGGCTACGAGCAGTACTTC. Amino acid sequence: CASSLSKAGGYEQYF.

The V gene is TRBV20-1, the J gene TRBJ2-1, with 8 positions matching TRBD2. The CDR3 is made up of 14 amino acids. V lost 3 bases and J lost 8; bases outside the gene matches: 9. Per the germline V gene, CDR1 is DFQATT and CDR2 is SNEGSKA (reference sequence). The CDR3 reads CSASAASGLDEQFF. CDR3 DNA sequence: TGCAGTGCTAGTGCGGCTAGCGGGCTCGATGAGCAGTTCTTC.

Here the CDR3 DNA reads TGCGCCAGCAGCTCACAAACCGGGGAGCTGTTTTTT. Amino acid sequence: CASSSQTGELFF. The chain employs TRBV10-1 and TRBJ2-2; no clear D gene. Looked up from germline, CDR1 is WNHNN and CDR2 is SYGVQD (reference sequence). The V and J ends lost 6 bases and 5 bases respectively, with 7 bases between them. This CDR3 is 12 amino acids long.

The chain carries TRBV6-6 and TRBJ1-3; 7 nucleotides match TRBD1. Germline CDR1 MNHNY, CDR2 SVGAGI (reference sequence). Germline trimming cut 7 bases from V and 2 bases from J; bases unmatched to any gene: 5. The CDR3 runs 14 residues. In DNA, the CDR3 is TGTGCCAGCACCGACAGGGTCACTGGAAACACCATATATTTT. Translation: CASTDRVTGNTIYF.

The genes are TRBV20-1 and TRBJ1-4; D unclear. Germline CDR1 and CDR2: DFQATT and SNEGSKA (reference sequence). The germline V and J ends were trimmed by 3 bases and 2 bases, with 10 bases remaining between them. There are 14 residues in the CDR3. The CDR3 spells CSASPAVTNEKLFF. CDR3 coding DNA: TGCAGTGCTAGTCCGGCGGTTACTAATGAAAAACTGTTTTTT.

The CDR3 sequence: CASSFIGQGNTRELFF. Here the CDR3 DNA reads TGTGCCAGCAGTTTTATAGGACAGGGAAATACTCGGGAGCTGTTTTTT. This chain joins TRBV27 and TRBJ2-2, with 8 bases lining up with TRBD1. There are 16 residues in the CDR3. J was trimmed by 9 bases and V by 3 bases; bases with no gene match: 12. Germline V gives CDR1 MNHEY, CDR2 SMNVEV (reference sequence).

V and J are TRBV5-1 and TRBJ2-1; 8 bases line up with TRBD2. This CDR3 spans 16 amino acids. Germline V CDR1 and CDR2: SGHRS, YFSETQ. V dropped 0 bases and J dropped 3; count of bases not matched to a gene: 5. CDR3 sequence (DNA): TGCGCCAGCAGCTTGGTAGCGGGATTCGGCTACAATGAGCAGTTCTTC. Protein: CASSLVAGFGYNEQFF.

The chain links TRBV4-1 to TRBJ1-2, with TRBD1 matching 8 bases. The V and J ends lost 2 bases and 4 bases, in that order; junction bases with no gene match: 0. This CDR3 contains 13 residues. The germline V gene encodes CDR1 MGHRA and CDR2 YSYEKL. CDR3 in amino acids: CASSQTGGYGYTF. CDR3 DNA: TGCGCCAGCAGCCAAACAGGGGGCTATGGCTACACCTTC.

CDR3 protein: CATGTGINQPQHF. The CDR3 DNA is TGTGCCACCGGGACAGGGATTAATCAGCCCCAGCATTTT. The V call is TRBV24-1, the J call TRBJ1-5; TRBD1 agrees at 9 bases. CDR3 length: 13 amino acids. With 9 bases clipped from V and 4 bases from J, the junction kept 3 bases outside the gene matches. Germline loops: CDR1 KGHDR, CDR2 SFDVKD.

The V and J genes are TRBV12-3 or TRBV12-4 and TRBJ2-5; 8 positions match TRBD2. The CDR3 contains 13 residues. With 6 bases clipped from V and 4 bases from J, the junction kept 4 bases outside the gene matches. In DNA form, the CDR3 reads TGTGCCAGCAGCCTGGCGGGGGGAGAGACCCAGTACTTC. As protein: CASSLAGGETQYF.

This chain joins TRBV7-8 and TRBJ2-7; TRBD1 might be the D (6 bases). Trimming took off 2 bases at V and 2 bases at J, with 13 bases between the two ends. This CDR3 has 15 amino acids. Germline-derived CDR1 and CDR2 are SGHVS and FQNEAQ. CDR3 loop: CASSLNTGIPYEQYF. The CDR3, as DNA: TGTGCCAGCAGCTTAAACACAGGGATCCCCTACGAGCAGTACTTC.

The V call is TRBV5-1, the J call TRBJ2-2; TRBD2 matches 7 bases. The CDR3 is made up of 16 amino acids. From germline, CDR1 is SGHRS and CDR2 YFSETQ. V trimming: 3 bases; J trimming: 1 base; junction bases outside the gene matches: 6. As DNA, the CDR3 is TGCGCCAGCAGCTCCTCAGCGGGACTGAACACCGGGGAGCTGTTTTTT. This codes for CASSSSAGLNTGELFF.

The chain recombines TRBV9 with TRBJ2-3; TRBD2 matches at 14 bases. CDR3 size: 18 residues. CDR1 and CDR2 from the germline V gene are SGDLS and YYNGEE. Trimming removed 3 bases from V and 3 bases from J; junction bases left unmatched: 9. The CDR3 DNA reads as TGTGCCAGCAGCGGCATTGGGACTAGCGGGAGAGGAACAGATACGCAGTATTTT. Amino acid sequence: CASSGIGTSGRGTDTQYF.

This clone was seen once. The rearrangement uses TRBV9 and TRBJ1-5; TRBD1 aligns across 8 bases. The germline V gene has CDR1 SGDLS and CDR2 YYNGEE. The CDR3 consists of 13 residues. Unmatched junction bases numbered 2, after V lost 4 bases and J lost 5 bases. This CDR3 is CASSSRGHQPQHF. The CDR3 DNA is TGTGCCAGCAGCAGCAGGGGGCATCAGCCCCAGCATTTT.

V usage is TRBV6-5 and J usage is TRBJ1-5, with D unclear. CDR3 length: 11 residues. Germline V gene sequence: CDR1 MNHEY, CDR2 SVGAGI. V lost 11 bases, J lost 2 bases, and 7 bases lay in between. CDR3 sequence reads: CAVSGNQPQHF. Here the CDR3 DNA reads TGTGCCGTGTCAGGCAATCAGCCCCAGCATTTT.

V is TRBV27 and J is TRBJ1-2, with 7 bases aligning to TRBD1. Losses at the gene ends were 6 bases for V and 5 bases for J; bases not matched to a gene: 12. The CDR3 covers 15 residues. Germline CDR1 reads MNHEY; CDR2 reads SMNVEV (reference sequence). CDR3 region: CASSQSPGTAYGYTF. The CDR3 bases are TGTGCCAGCAGCCAATCCCCAGGGACAGCGTATGGCTACACCTTC.